This note documents a single T cell receptor (beta chain) sequence. No antigen is known for it. V lost 4 bases and J 2 bases, leaving 8 bases between the germline ends. The CDR3 extends over 14 amino acids. Germline CDR1 SNHLY, CDR2 FYNNEI. The sample comes from a study of beta chain features in type 1 diabetes. At the level of the study: The examined sorted cells totaled fewer than 140 million across samples.

Overall study results and limits: For Type 1 diabetes patients, all four CD4+ subsets carried TCRB CDR3s that were moderately but significantly shorter. Patients' naive, central memory and Treg TCRB repertoires seemed closer to one another than those of healthy donors.

Each population that was sorted was more than 95% pure. What was sequenced were expressed TCRB transcripts, since all of the isolated RNA had been reverse transcribed. TCRdb's copy holds only in-frame clones and misses some; the assay was immunoSEQ multiplex PCR. This sample carries around 340,000 clones, 15% to 20% of them seen once, and the ten largest clones take approximately 0.041%. The source of this sequence is a woman aged 18-29 years in good health. Sequences were obtained from naive CD4+ T cells from blood. V is TRBV2 and J is TRBJ2-2, with a tentative D call TRBD1 (5 bases). The CDR3 protein is CASSVQGNTGELFF. As DNA, the CDR3 is TGTGCCAGCAGTGTCCAGGGAAACACCGGGGAGCTGTTTTTT.